This is a list of T cell receptor beta chains from one sample in a study of PD-L1 blockade in urothelial cancer. Sequenced by immunoSEQ multiplex PCR; TCRdb stores in-frame clones only, minus some. The table records fewer than 65,000 clones, 70% to 90% of them present only once. This material consisted of PBMCs, taken around atezolizumab (anti-PD-L1) treatment. The receptor set was obtained from a woman aged 60 to 75 with urothelial cancer. The CDR3 runs from the conserved cysteine through the conserved F or W. Fields, in order: J gene, D gene, V gene, clone size, CDR3 DNA, CDR3 protein. The D gene is left open where the match is weak. Size values are once, few and many counts, or a class for expanded clones, and some rows have none.

J gene: TRBJ2-1
D gene: .
V gene: TRBV4-3
clone size: .
CDR3 DNA: TGCGCCAGCAGCCAAGATAGGGGTGCCTACAATGAGCAGTTCTTC
CDR3 protein: CASSQDRGAYNEQFF

J gene: TRBJ2-3
D gene: .
V gene: TRBV19
clone size: .
CDR3 DNA: TGTGCCAGTAGTCTCAGCGGATCGGGCGGGGATACGCAGTATTTT
CDR3 protein: CASSLSGSGGDTQYF

J gene: TRBJ2-2
D gene: .
V gene: TRBV5-1
clone size: .
CDR3 DNA: TGCGCCAGCAGCAAGGTACAGGGAAGAGGGGAGCTGTTTTTT
CDR3 protein: CASSKVQGRGELFF

J gene: TRBJ2-3
D gene: .
V gene: TRBV7-9
clone size: .
CDR3 DNA: TGTGCCAGTAGTTTGACTGGCACAGATACGCAGTATTTT
CDR3 protein: CASSLTGTDTQYF

J gene: TRBJ1-2
D gene: .
V gene: TRBV7-2
clone size: once
CDR3 DNA: TGTGCCAGCAGCTCCACCCGGGACTACTATGGAGGCTACACCTTC
CDR3 protein: CASSSTRDYYGGYTF

J gene: TRBJ2-1
D gene: TRBD1
V gene: TRBV7-9
clone size: .
CDR3 DNA: TGTGCCAGCAGCTCCGGGACAGGGGGCGGGAATGAGCAGTTCTTC
CDR3 protein: CASSSGTGGGNEQFF

J gene: TRBJ2-3
D gene: TRBD2
V gene: TRBV14
clone size: .
CDR3 DNA: TGTGCCAGCAGCCATGGACTAGCGGGAGCTTTGGGCACAGATACGCAGTATTTT
CDR3 protein: CASSHGLAGALGTDTQYF

J gene: TRBJ1-1
D gene: TRBD1
V gene: TRBV29-1
clone size: .
CDR3 DNA: TGCAGCGGCACCAGGGGGCTGAACACTGAAGCTTTCTTT
CDR3 protein: CSGTRGLNTEAFF

J gene: TRBJ2-2
D gene: TRBD1
V gene: TRBV28
clone size: .
CDR3 DNA: TGTGCCAGCAGAATACGTCCCGGGACAGGGTGGAAGGGCACCGGGGAGCTGTTTTTT
CDR3 protein: CASRIRPGTGWKGTGELFF

J gene: TRBJ2-3
D gene: TRBD2
V gene: TRBV27
clone size: .
CDR3 DNA: TGTGCCAGCAGTTTATGGGGACTAGTTTCAGATACGCAGTATTTT
CDR3 protein: CASSLWGLVSDTQYF

J gene: TRBJ2-3
D gene: .
V gene: TRBV4-3
clone size: .
CDR3 DNA: TGCGCCAGCAGTTTGGGAGCTAGCACAGATACGCAGTATTTT
CDR3 protein: CASSLGASTDTQYF

J gene: TRBJ1-3
D gene: TRBD1
V gene: TRBV9
clone size: .
CDR3 DNA: TGTGCCAGCAGCGTAGGAGGGGGCAGTGGAAACACCATATATTTT
CDR3 protein: CASSVGGGSGNTIYF

J gene: TRBJ2-3
D gene: TRBD2
V gene: TRBV7-2
clone size: .
CDR3 DNA: TGTGCCAGCAGCACCGATAAGACTAGCGGGAGATATACGCAGTATTTT
CDR3 protein: CASSTDKTSGRYTQYF

J gene: TRBJ2-3
D gene: TRBD2
V gene: TRBV7-9
clone size: .
CDR3 DNA: TGTGCCAGCAGCTTTACTAGCGGGAGCACAGATACGCAGTATTTT
CDR3 protein: CASSFTSGSTDTQYF

J gene: TRBJ2-7
D gene: .
V gene: TRBV10-1
clone size: .
CDR3 DNA: TGCGCCAGCAGTGATCTCACAGGGCAGCGCCAATACGAGCAGTACTTC
CDR3 protein: CASSDLTGQRQYEQYF

J gene: TRBJ1-4
D gene: .
V gene: TRBV10-2
clone size: .
CDR3 DNA: TGCGCCAGCAGGACAGAAAGGGGCGCAACTAATGAAAAACTGTTTTTT
CDR3 protein: CASRTERGATNEKLFF

J gene: TRBJ2-1
D gene: TRBD2
V gene: TRBV27
clone size: .
CDR3 DNA: TGTGCCAGCAGTTTCCCTAGCGGGGGGTTAAATGAGCAGTTCTTC
CDR3 protein: CASSFPSGGLNEQFF

J gene: TRBJ2-5
D gene: TRBD2
V gene: TRBV10-1
clone size: once
CDR3 DNA: TGCGCCAGCAGTGAGGGGGGACTAGCGGGAGAGACCCAGTACTTC
CDR3 protein: CASSEGGLAGETQYF

J gene: TRBJ2-2
D gene: .
V gene: TRBV28
clone size: .
CDR3 DNA: TGTGCCAGCAAACCCCCGGGCAGGGCTGCCGGGGAGCTGTTTTTT
CDR3 protein: CASKPPGRAAGELFF

J gene: TRBJ2-1
D gene: .
V gene: TRBV18
clone size: .
CDR3 DNA: TGTGCCAGCTCGCGCCTTAGCGGATCCTACAATGAGCAGTTCTTC
CDR3 protein: CASSRLSGSYNEQFF

J gene: TRBJ1-2
D gene: .
V gene: TRBV29-1
clone size: .
CDR3 DNA: TGCAGCGCTAGGCTGACAGGTAGTAACTATGGCTACACCTTC
CDR3 protein: CSARLTGSNYGYTF

J gene: TRBJ2-3
D gene: TRBD2
V gene: TRBV9
clone size: .
CDR3 DNA: TGTGCCAGCAGCCCTTTCGGGGGGGGCCTTACGCAGTATTTT
CDR3 protein: CASSPFGGGLTQYF

J gene: TRBJ1-4
D gene: TRBD1
V gene: TRBV2
clone size: few
CDR3 DNA: TGTGCCAGCAGCCACGAAGGGACAGGGCAAGAAAAACTGTTTTTT
CDR3 protein: CASSHEGTGQEKLFF

J gene: TRBJ2-7
D gene: TRBD2
V gene: TRBV28
clone size: .
CDR3 DNA: TGTGCCAGCACCCTAACCCTAGCGGGGATAACCTACGAGCAGTACTTC
CDR3 protein: CASTLTLAGITYEQYF

J gene: TRBJ1-6
D gene: .
V gene: TRBV6-1
clone size: .
CDR3 DNA: TGTGCCAGCAGTGTACAGAAAACTTCACCCCTCCACTTT
CDR3 protein: CASSVQKTSPLHF

J gene: TRBJ1-1
D gene: .
V gene: TRBV6-5
clone size: .
CDR3 DNA: TGTGCCAGCAGTTTCGAACGGGTCCTTAGGGCTTTCTTT
CDR3 protein: CASSFERVLRAFF

J gene: TRBJ2-7
D gene: TRBD1
V gene: TRBV6-5
clone size: .
CDR3 DNA: TGTGCCAGCAGTTATAGGACAGGGGACTACGAGCAGTACTTC
CDR3 protein: CASSYRTGDYEQYF

J gene: TRBJ2-1
D gene: .
V gene: TRBV18
clone size: .
CDR3 DNA: TGTGCCAGCTCACTAGACAGCCACAATGAGCAGTTCTTC
CDR3 protein: CASSLDSHNEQFF

J gene: TRBJ1-6
D gene: .
V gene: TRBV21-1
clone size: few
CDR3 DNA: TGTGCCAGCAGCAAACCCAGGACAGGGGCTTATAATTCACCCCTCCACTTT
CDR3 protein: CASSKPRTGAYNSPLHF

J gene: TRBJ1-4
D gene: TRBD1
V gene: TRBV2
clone size: .
CDR3 DNA: TGTGCCAGCAGTGACCTGAACAGGGGGGAAAAACTGTTTTTT
CDR3 protein: CASSDLNRGEKLFF

J gene: TRBJ2-7
D gene: .
V gene: TRBV6-1
clone size: few
CDR3 DNA: TGTGCCAGCAGTGAAGGTCCAGGTATGACGTACGAGCAGTACTTC
CDR3 protein: CASSEGPGMTYEQYF

J gene: TRBJ2-7
D gene: TRBD1
V gene: TRBV4-3
clone size: .
CDR3 DNA: TGCGCCAGCAGCCAGGACAGGGGGTACGAGCAGTACTTC
CDR3 protein: CASSQDRGYEQYF

J gene: TRBJ2-4
D gene: TRBD2
V gene: TRBV10-2
clone size: .
CDR3 DNA: TGCGCCAGCGCCGGACTAGCGGGAGGGGGAGCCAAAAACATTCAGTACTTC
CDR3 protein: CASAGLAGGGAKNIQYF

J gene: TRBJ2-7
D gene: TRBD2
V gene: TRBV19
clone size: few
CDR3 DNA: TGTGCCAGTAGTACAATAAGCGGGGGTGACTCCTACGAGCAGTACTTC
CDR3 protein: CASSTISGGDSYEQYF

J gene: TRBJ2-5
D gene: .
V gene: TRBV11-2
clone size: .
CDR3 DNA: TGTGCCAGCAGCCCCGGGGGGCCCCAAGAGACCCAGTACTTC
CDR3 protein: CASSPGGPQETQYF

J gene: TRBJ2-3
D gene: .
V gene: TRBV9
clone size: .
CDR3 DNA: TGTGCCAGCAGCGTGAGCCCCTCGCCAGATACGCAGTATTTT
CDR3 protein: CASSVSPSPDTQYF

J gene: TRBJ2-2
D gene: TRBD1
V gene: TRBV5-1
clone size: .
CDR3 DNA: TGCGCCAGCAGCCTCGGGACAGATCGTACGAACACCGGGGAGCTGTTTTTT
CDR3 protein: CASSLGTDRTNTGELFF

J gene: TRBJ2-3
D gene: TRBD2
V gene: TRBV9
clone size: .
CDR3 DNA: TGTGCCAGCAGCGTAACAGGCGTGCTAGCGGGTAGCACAGATACGCAGTATTTT
CDR3 protein: CASSVTGVLAGSTDTQYF

J gene: TRBJ2-3
D gene: TRBD2
V gene: TRBV11-3
clone size: .
CDR3 DNA: TGTGCCAGCAGCTTATTGTCTAGCGGGGGCGGAACGCAGTATTTT
CDR3 protein: CASSLLSSGGGTQYF

J gene: TRBJ2-3
D gene: TRBD2
V gene: TRBV19
clone size: once
CDR3 DNA: TGTGCCAGTAGTACCCCTAGCGGGTACACAGATACGCAGTATTTT
CDR3 protein: CASSTPSGYTDTQYF

J gene: TRBJ2-7
D gene: .
V gene: TRBV18
clone size: .
CDR3 DNA: TGTGCCAGCTCACGAACGGTCCCCACTGCGGGTCCCTCCTACGAGCAGTACTTC
CDR3 protein: CASSRTVPTAGPSYEQYF

J gene: TRBJ2-7
D gene: .
V gene: TRBV14
clone size: once
CDR3 DNA: TGTGCCAGCAGCCGCAACACCTACGAGCAGTACTTC
CDR3 protein: CASSRNTYEQYF

J gene: TRBJ1-4
D gene: .
V gene: TRBV4-3
clone size: .
CDR3 DNA: TGCGCCAGCAGCCAGGCTTTCGGCGGTAATGAAAAACTGTTTTTT
CDR3 protein: CASSQAFGGNEKLFF

J gene: TRBJ2-5
D gene: .
V gene: TRBV7-6
clone size: .
CDR3 DNA: TGTGCCAGCAGCTCGACAGTTAAACCCCAAGAGACCCAGTACTTC
CDR3 protein: CASSSTVKPQETQYF

J gene: TRBJ2-1
D gene: .
V gene: TRBV6-5
clone size: .
CDR3 DNA: TGTGCCAGCACCTACGGTACCGGGGGTGAGCAGTTCTTC
CDR3 protein: CASTYGTGGEQFF

J gene: TRBJ1-4
D gene: TRBD1
V gene: TRBV5-1
clone size: .
CDR3 DNA: TGCGCCAGCAGCTTGGGGGGACAGGGGGCGGCTAATGAAAAACTGTTTTTT
CDR3 protein: CASSLGGQGAANEKLFF

J gene: TRBJ1-1
D gene: TRBD1
V gene: TRBV2
clone size: many
CDR3 DNA: TGTGCCAGCAGACGGGACAGGGATACTGAAGCTTTCTTT
CDR3 protein: CASRRDRDTEAFF

J gene: TRBJ2-1
D gene: .
V gene: TRBV7-6
clone size: .
CDR3 DNA: TGTGCCAGCAGCTCTGACTCCTGGAGTCACAATGAGCAGTTCTTC
CDR3 protein: CASSSDSWSHNEQFF

J gene: TRBJ1-2
D gene: .
V gene: TRBV4-2
clone size: .
CDR3 DNA: TGTGCCAGCAGCCAAGATTACCGGGAGAGGAGCGGCTACACCTTC
CDR3 protein: CASSQDYRERSGYTF

J gene: TRBJ1-5
D gene: .
V gene: TRBV18
clone size: once
CDR3 DNA: TGTGCCAGCTCACCGGGGCAGGACCCGCCCCAGCATTTT
CDR3 protein: CASSPGQDPPQHF

J gene: TRBJ2-7
D gene: .
V gene: TRBV29-1
clone size: .
CDR3 DNA: TGCAGCGTTGAGTCGGACACAATCTACGAGCAGTACTTC
CDR3 protein: CSVESDTIYEQYF

J gene: TRBJ2-3
D gene: .
V gene: TRBV5-1
clone size: .
CDR3 DNA: TGCGCCAGCAGCTTGGAAGGGGGCACAGATACGCAGTATTTT
CDR3 protein: CASSLEGGTDTQYF

J gene: TRBJ2-7
D gene: TRBD2
V gene: TRBV4-3
clone size: many
CDR3 DNA: TGCGCCAGCAGCCAAGATCGGGGGGACTCCTACGAGCAGTACTTC
CDR3 protein: CASSQDRGDSYEQYF

J gene: TRBJ2-7
D gene: .
V gene: TRBV7-8
clone size: .
CDR3 DNA: TGTGCCAGCAGCTTAGTAGGACAGAAGGACGAGCAGTACTTC
CDR3 protein: CASSLVGQKDEQYF

J gene: TRBJ2-3
D gene: .
V gene: TRBV18
clone size: once
CDR3 DNA: TGTGCCAGCTCATCCTCAGGGAATTCGCAGTATTTT
CDR3 protein: CASSSSGNSQYF

J gene: TRBJ2-7
D gene: TRBD2
V gene: TRBV27
clone size: once
CDR3 DNA: TGTGCCAGCAGTTCCCCCGGGACTAGCGTATACGAGCAGTACTTC
CDR3 protein: CASSSPGTSVYEQYF

J gene: TRBJ1-2
D gene: TRBD1
V gene: TRBV27
clone size: .
CDR3 DNA: TGTGCCAGCAGTCCTCAGTTTGGGGACAGGGGGCAGGGCTACACCTTC
CDR3 protein: CASSPQFGDRGQGYTF